The 28 T cell receptor beta chains below come from one sample, sequenced in a study of cytomegalovirus exposure and HLA in healthy donors. Researchers ran the PCR with 60 Vbeta and 13 Jbeta primers. The data were produced by immunoSEQ multiplex PCR, yet TCRdb's version contains in-frame clones alone and is incomplete. Of 100,000 to 150,000 clones in the sample, about 80% were seen once. Sequencing used PBMCs. All receptors come from a man aged 40-49 years in good health and CMV-seronegative.

This clone was seen a few times. V usage is TRBV7-2 and J usage is TRBJ2-7; 10 bases match TRBD1. Trimming cost V 5 bases and J 4 bases; bases outside gene matches: 5. Germline lookup yields CDR1 SGHTA and CDR2 FQGNSA. This CDR3 is built from 14 residues. The chain's CDR3 is CASSHRTGGYEQYF. For the CDR3, the DNA is TGTGCCAGCAGCCACAGGACAGGGGGTTACGAGCAGTACTTC.

J is TRBJ1-5 and V is TRBV19; TRBD1 aligns across 8 bases. With V trimmed by 3 bases and J by 0 bases, 13 bases remained unmatched. The CDR3 covers 19 residues. Germline loops: CDR1 LNHDA, CDR2 SQIVND (reference sequence). DNA for the CDR3: TGTGCCAGTAGTATTGGCTTGGGACAGGAGATATATAGCAATCAGCCCCAGCATTTT. Translation: CASSIGLGQEIYSNQPQHF.

For this clone: A read error may produce the germline difference seen at one junction end. The genes are TRBV6-6 and TRBJ2-1, with a weak D call TRBD2 (7 bases). Germline V gene sequence: CDR1 MNHNY, CDR2 SVGAGI (reference sequence). This CDR3 is 15 amino acids long. CDR3 region: CASSYSEGGIRSKVF. For the CDR3, the DNA is TGTGCCAGCAGTTACTCGGAGGGGGGGATACGGAGCAAGGTCTTC.

The V and J genes are TRBV5-1 and TRBJ2-1, with 7 nucleotides matching TRBD1. Germline V CDR1 and CDR2: SGHRS, YFSETQ. V was pared by 4 bases and J by 7 bases, with 11 bases of the junction left unmatched. This CDR3 is 15 amino acids long. The CDR3, as DNA: TGCGCCAGCAGCCCAGACAGGGAGTTTAGGAATGAGCAGTTCTTC. Encoded protein: CASSPDREFRNEQFF.

The chain carries TRBV10-3 and TRBJ1-1; D may be TRBD1 (5 bases). The V end lost 4 bases, the J end lost 2 bases, and 8 bases lay between the germline ends. Per germline, CDR1 ENHRY and CDR2 SYGVKD. The CDR3 runs to 13 residues. The CDR3 reads CAISGQTNTEAFF. The CDR3 nucleotides are TGTGCCATCAGTGGACAGACCAACACTGAAGCTTTCTTT.

J is TRBJ2-5 and V is TRBV7-3; D gene ambiguous. V lost 5 bases, J lost 1 base, and 11 bases lay in between. This CDR3 contains 14 residues. CDR1 SGHTA and CDR2 FQGTGA come from the germline V gene. The CDR3 here is CASSPTPVQETQYF. The DNA of the CDR3 is TGTGCCAGCAGCCCTACCCCTGTCCAAGAGACCCAGTACTTC. The full variable domain, completed using reference TRBV7-3 and TRBJ2-5, is GAGVSQTPSNKVTEKGKYVELRCDPISGHTALYWYRQSLGQGPEFLIYFQGTGAADDSGLPNDRFFAVRPEGSVSTLKIQRTERGDSAVYLCASSPTPVQETQYFGPGTRLLVL.

The genes are TRBV11-2 and TRBJ1-6, with D tentatively TRBD1 (5 bases). The CDR3 is made up of 13 amino acids. The ends were cut back, 7 bases at V and 9 bases at J, with 13 bases in the middle. Germline CDR1 reads SGHAT; CDR2 reads FQNNGV. CDR3 sequence: CASTLSGGSPLHF. DNA of the CDR3: TGTGCCAGCACCCTTTCCGGGGGTTCACCCCTCCACTTT.

The rearrangement links TRBV7-2 to TRBJ1-5; tentative D call: TRBD1 (5 bases). Germline lookup yields CDR1 SGHTA and CDR2 FQGNSA. V lost 1 base and J 2 bases, leaving 9 bases between the germline ends. CDR3 length: 15 residues. The CDR3, as DNA: TGTGCCAGCAGCTTAGGGCGGGGGGGCAATCAGCCCCAGCATTTT. This gives the protein CASSLGRGGNQPQHF.

The chain carries TRBV5-4 and TRBJ2-5; 8 bases map to TRBD2. This CDR3 is 15 amino acids long. Trimming at V came to 3 bases and at J to 2 bases, leaving 6 bases not matched to a gene. Germline V CDR1 and CDR2: SGHNT, YYREEE (reference sequence). The CDR3 loop is CASSSAGGRQETQYF. The CDR3, as DNA: TGTGCCAGCAGCTCCGCGGGAGGCCGGCAAGAGACCCAGTACTTC.

The chain combines TRBV30 with TRBJ1-1, with D possibly TRBD1 on 5 matching bases. This CDR3 spans 13 amino acids. Germline CDR1 reads GTSNPN; CDR2 reads SVGIG (reference sequence). V was shortened by 4 bases and J by 0 bases, with 9 bases between the two germline ends. CDR3 amino acids: CAWKQALNTEAFF. In DNA, the CDR3 is TGTGCCTGGAAACAGGCCTTGAACACTGAAGCTTTCTTT.

This clone was counted only a few times. J is TRBJ1-1 and V is TRBV2; D ambiguous. Deletions cut 6 bases from V and 4 bases from J, with 12 bases between. This CDR3 contains 13 residues. Germline V gives CDR1 SNHLY, CDR2 FYNNEI. This CDR3 is CASSVTTVTEAFF. In DNA form, the CDR3 reads TGTGCCAGCAGCGTGACTACCGTCACTGAAGCTTTCTTT.

The chain links TRBV6-5 to TRBJ1-3, with TRBD1 matching over 8 bases. The CDR3 covers 14 residues. Trimming took 6 bases from V and 3 from J; bases not matched to a gene: 4. Germline CDR1 MNHEY, CDR2 SVGAGI. The DNA for the CDR3 is TGTGCCAGCAGGCAGGACAGGGTTGGAAACACCATATATTTT. Its translation: CASRQDRVGNTIYF.

V is TRBV6-5 and J is TRBJ1-2; 7 bases map to TRBD1. There are 13 residues in the CDR3. V dropped 6 bases and J dropped 4; count of bases not matched to a gene: 5. Germline V gene sequence: CDR1 MNHEY, CDR2 SVGAGI. Written as DNA, the CDR3 is TGTGCCAGCAGCCCGCGGGACAGCTATGGCTACACCTTC. Residues: CASSPRDSYGYTF.

The rearrangement uses TRBV7-2 and TRBJ2-3, with TRBD1 matching over 8 bases. This CDR3 is 14 amino acids long. J was trimmed by 4 bases and V by 1 base; bases with no gene match: 1. CDR1 is SGHTA, CDR2 FQGNSA, per germline. The CDR3 loop is CASSLVQGADTQYF. CDR3 DNA sequence: TGTGCCAGCAGCTTAGTACAGGGGGCAGATACGCAGTATTTT.

Only a few counts were recorded for this clone. The chain has TRBV28 and TRBJ2-7; 7 bases fit TRBD1. The CDR3 runs 15 residues. V was clipped by 5 bases and J by 0 bases; unmatched bases: 7. The germline gives CDR1 MDHEN, CDR2 SYDVKM. In DNA form, the CDR3 reads TGTGCCAGCAGTCCCCGACAGGGATACTCCTACGAGCAGTACTTC. This codes for CASSPRQGYSYEQYF.

V and J are TRBV4-1 and TRBJ2-1; no clear D gene. Between the trimmed V and J ends, which lost 5 bases and 5 bases, there was a span of 13 bases. CDR1 MGHRA and CDR2 YSYEKL come from the germline V gene. CDR3 length equals 14 residues. The CDR3 spells CASSSAATHNEQFF. The CDR3 DNA is TGCGCCAGCAGCTCCGCGGCTACCCACAATGAGCAGTTCTTC.

This chain uses TRBV29-1 with TRBJ2-7; TRBD2 matches at 7 bases. The V segment lost 4 bases and the J segment 3 bases; nucleotides outside the gene matches: 9. Germline V gene lookup returns CDR1 SQVTM and CDR2 ANQGSEA. The CDR3 length is 14 residues. The CDR3 loop reads CSVAPGLHVYEQYF. The CDR3, as DNA: TGCAGCGTTGCTCCGGGACTACATGTCTACGAGCAGTACTTC.

The chain links TRBV15 to TRBJ2-7, with 9 bases that match TRBD2. The junction had 5 bases not matched to a gene; V was cut back by 9 bases and J by 2 bases. The CDR3 totals 13 residues. Germline CDR1 and CDR2: LNHNV and YYDKDF (reference sequence). CDR3 nucleotide sequence: TGTGCCACGGGCGGGAGGGGGGCCTACGAGCAGTACTTC. This sequence encodes CATGGRGAYEQYF.

V usage is TRBV18 and J usage is TRBJ1-4; 7 bases line up with TRBD1. The V gene end was trimmed by 6 bases and the J gene end by 3 bases; junction bases not matched to a gene: 10. CDR1 and CDR2 from the germline V gene are KGHSH and LQKENI. The CDR3 runs to 16 residues. The CDR3 nucleotides are TGTGCCAGCTCCACCGGGACAGACGACTCTAATGAAAAACTGTTTTTT. The encoded protein is CASSTGTDDSNEKLFF.

The chain has TRBV7-9 and TRBJ2-3; D is undetermined. There are 13 residues in the CDR3. The V end lost 5 bases, the J end lost 1 base, and 7 bases lay between the germline ends. The germline V gene encodes CDR1 SEHNR and CDR2 FQNEAQ (reference sequence). CDR3 DNA: TGTGCCAGCAGCCTAATTGGCACAGATACGCAGTATTTT. The encoded protein is CASSLIGTDTQYF.

The CDR3 nucleotides are TGTGCCAGCAGACTTCCGGGACAGGGGCACTACGAGCAGTACTTC. Translated, it gives CASRLPGQGHYEQYF. The chain couples TRBV28 to TRBJ2-7, with TRBD1 matching 10 bases. Germline V lookup: CDR1 MDHEN, CDR2 SYDVKM. V shed 6 bases and J 3 bases; nucleotides not matched to a gene: 8. The CDR3 loop spans 15 amino acids.

V gene TRBV5-4 combines with J gene TRBJ2-2; 7 bases agree with TRBD2. This CDR3 has 15 amino acids. Germline lookup yields CDR1 SGHNT and CDR2 YYREEE (reference sequence). Trimming removed 4 bases from V and 7 bases from J; junction bases left unmatched: 10. CDR3 nucleotide sequence: TGTGCCAGCAGCGGTAGCGGGTTGAAACGCGGGGAGCTGTTTTTT. Translating gives CASSGSGLKRGELFF.

The chain links TRBV5-1 to TRBJ2-3; tentative D call: TRBD2 (6 bases). V dropped 0 bases and J dropped 1 base, with 15 bases sitting between them. Per germline, CDR1 SGHRS and CDR2 YFSETQ. The CDR3 has 17 amino acids. The CDR3 bases are TGCGCCAGCAGCTTGGGAACTAGCTCACCGGGCACAGATACGCAGTATTTT. Its translation: CASSLGTSSPGTDTQYF.

The V call is TRBV5-8, the J call TRBJ2-3, with TRBD2 matching 11 bases. Trimming removed 4 bases from V and 0 bases from J; junction bases left unmatched: 10. Germline V gene sequence: CDR1 SGHTS, CDR2 YDEGEE. This CDR3 region has 18 residues. CDR3 bases: TGTGCCAGCAGCAGAATCCTGGGACTAGCGGACAGCACAGATACGCAGTATTTT. The encoded protein is CASSRILGLADSTDTQYF.

This clone was recorded a few times. The rearrangement uses TRBV19 and TRBJ2-2, with D possibly being TRBD1 (5 bases). There are 15 residues in the CDR3. Germline V gene data show CDR1 as LNHDA and CDR2 as SQIVND (reference sequence). V lost 1 base, J lost 7 bases, and 13 bases lay in between. CDR3 in amino acids: CASSIGGRVHGELFF. In nucleotides, the CDR3 is TGTGCCAGTAGTATAGGCGGCAGGGTCCACGGGGAGCTGTTTTTT.

The CDR3 loop is CASSYGGQGYNYGYTF. The CDR3 bases are TGTGCCAGCAGTTACGGAGGACAGGGGTACAACTATGGCTACACCTTC. V and J are TRBV6-6 and TRBJ1-2; 9 bases fit TRBD1. This CDR3 is 16 amino acids long. CDR1 is MNHNY, CDR2 SVGAGI, per germline (reference sequence). Trimming removed 2 bases from V and 2 bases from J; junction bases left unmatched: 6.

The rearrangement links TRBV27 to TRBJ1-2; D gene uncertain. CDR1 and CDR2 (germline): MNHEY, SMNVEV (reference sequence). There are 15 residues in the CDR3. V was shortened by 3 bases and J by 0 bases, with 11 bases between the two germline ends. In DNA form, the CDR3 reads TGTGCCAGCAGTTTGGGCCACGCAGCTAACTATGGCTACACCTTC. This codes for CASSLGHAANYGYTF.

This clone came up a few times. This chain uses TRBV5-1 with TRBJ2-6; maybe TRBD1 (7 bases). Germline values: CDR1 SGHRS, CDR2 YFSETQ. V was cut by 4 bases and J by 3 bases, with 14 bases left in between. This CDR3 comprises 16 residues. CDR3 region: CASSPQGTGGANVLTF. As DNA, the CDR3 is TGCGCCAGCAGCCCACAGGGGACTGGTGGGGCCAACGTCCTGACTTTC.